This TCR beta chain was profiled in a study of response to subunit inactivated influenza vaccine. General study points: Only a handful of new T cells, the authors suggested, are recruited with each seasonal influenza vaccination.

This CDR3 region has 13 residues. The germline CDR1 and CDR2 sequences are SGHDT and YYEEEE. V lost 6 bases to trimming and J lost 4 bases, with 14 bases between them. For this clonotype: Its antigen is still unknown.

MiXCR, run by TCRdb on the RT-PCR reads, gives a single entry per CDR3 protein. The data show a few hundred thousand distinct CDR3 sequences, around 22% seen once. The specimen comprised PBMCs from blood, sampled about 20 months after vaccination. This receptor was obtained from a man between 50 and 70 years old who received an inactivated influenza vaccine. The J gene is TRBJ2-7, the V gene TRBV5-6; D might be TRBD2 (6 bases). CDR3 sequence (DNA): TGTGCCAGCATGGCTCTAGCGACGTACGAGCAGTACTTC. Translated: CASMALATYEQYF.